Described below is a single T cell receptor beta chain sequence and its context. Its antigen is currently not known. No much larger clonotype is one base removed from it; base qualities were not supplied. The entry originates in a study of blood T cell repertoires in COVID-19 (dated by TCRdb to 2019 to 2021). Concerning the study at large: Samples from collaborators originated in the United States, Italy and Spain and spanned both the acute and convalescent phases of COVID-19. The prospective study material was composed of cDNA or gDNA derived from T cells, B-cell-depleted T cells, or PBMCs. The repertoires were released in a freely available public database meant as a resource for research on the immune response to SARS-CoV-2. Deeply sampled blood TCRbeta repertoires from subjects exposed to, actively infected with, or recovered from COVID-19 were included in the dataset. Where available, HLA class I and class II types were taken from metadata supplied by the sample provider and were not determined by assay-based typing. The samples were drawn from two sources: the first 160 participants of the ongoing ImmuneRACE study, and fewer than 1,500 subjects contributed by 6 global collaborators. The sample metadata nearly always contained a de-identified subject ID, COVID-19 status, age in years and sex. Summary of the overall study and its limitations: Clinical and demographic metadata were provided uncurated, with the amount varying by source and participant.

Counted from cysteine to phenylalanine, this CDR3 has 17 amino acids. Only the CDR3 DNA is retained, 51 bases long and in frame from the first base. The V end loses 0 bases and the J end loses 4 bases, and a stretch of 19 bases separates them. As encoded in the germline V gene, CDR1 is SGDLS while CDR2 is YYNGEE. The collaborating institutions used their own protocols to collect whole blood in K2EDTA tubes. Collaborator samples were shipped for TCRbeta analysis as frozen whole blood, isolated PBMCs, or DNA extracted from either sample type. TCRbeta CDR3 regions were amplified from genomic DNA by means of the immunoSEQ Assay, a bias-controlled multiplex PCR. As for the original processing: Within the assay, amplification of reference gene primers was used to estimate how many nucleated cells each sample contained. To quantify the absolute abundance of each unique TCRbeta CDR3 rearrangement, sequence reads were collapsed and filtered. Productive Simpson clonality was computed per sample as the square root of Simpson's diversity index over productive rearrangements. TCRdb provides this immuneACCESS table in a form limited to in-frame rearrangements. Some clones are lacking; in checked studies, under half of them reflect an unresolved V gene, and why the rest are absent is not known. That table supplies the V and J calls and clone size; D and trimming were determined from the DNA. For this sample the table gives fewer than 250,000 clones, of which 70% to 85% were detected only once. The top ten clones comprise approximately 1.9% of the sample.

The sequence derives from an elderly woman with acute or convalescent COVID-19. The chain is made from TRBV9 and TRBJ2-5; the D gene is unclear. Material for sequencing was peripheral blood. The nucleotide sequence is TGTGCCAGCAGCGTAGTTGGGTCGGCAGGTATAGGAGAGACCCAGTACTTC. This encodes CASSVVGSAGIGETQYF.